Below, 3 T cell receptor beta chains from the same sample are listed, as sequenced in a study of blood T cell repertoires in COVID-19. Sequencing was performed with immunoSEQ multiplex PCR; in TCRdb, only in-frame clones are kept and a portion is missing. The sample consists of approximately 190,000 clones, about 81% of them appearing once. The material sequenced was peripheral blood. Receptor source: a woman aged 55 to 70 with COVID-19, enrolled during active disease.

V gene TRBV5-1 combines with J gene TRBJ2-6; TRBD1 matches 8 bases. Trimming at V came to 4 bases and at J to 4 bases, leaving 10 bases not matched to a gene. This CDR3 has 17 residues. CDR1 is SGHRS and CDR2 is YFSETQ in the germline V gene. CDR3 region: CASSGGQAFFGANVLTF. The CDR3, as DNA: TGCGCCAGCAGCGGGGGACAGGCATTCTTCGGGGCCAACGTCCTGACTTTC.

V is TRBV7-2 and J is TRBJ2-7, with a tentative D call TRBD1 (7 bases). The V gene lost 5 bases and the J gene lost 3 bases, with 17 bases spanning the gap. Germline-derived CDR1 and CDR2 are SGHTA and FQGNSA. The CDR3 sequence is 15 residues long. DNA for the CDR3: TGTGCCAGCAGCCCCCAGCAGGGGGGCTACTACGAGCAGTACTTC. Its translation is CASSPQQGGYYEQYF.

The chain carries TRBV6-5 and TRBJ1-1; D not resolved. The CDR3 loop spans 15 amino acids. Trimming left V 0 bases short and J 2 bases short, with 10 bases between. Looked up from germline, CDR1 is MNHEY and CDR2 is SVGAGI. CDR3 loop: CASSYSEVSNTEAFF. DNA for the CDR3: TGTGCCAGCAGTTACTCGGAGGTGTCTAACACTGAAGCTTTCTTT.